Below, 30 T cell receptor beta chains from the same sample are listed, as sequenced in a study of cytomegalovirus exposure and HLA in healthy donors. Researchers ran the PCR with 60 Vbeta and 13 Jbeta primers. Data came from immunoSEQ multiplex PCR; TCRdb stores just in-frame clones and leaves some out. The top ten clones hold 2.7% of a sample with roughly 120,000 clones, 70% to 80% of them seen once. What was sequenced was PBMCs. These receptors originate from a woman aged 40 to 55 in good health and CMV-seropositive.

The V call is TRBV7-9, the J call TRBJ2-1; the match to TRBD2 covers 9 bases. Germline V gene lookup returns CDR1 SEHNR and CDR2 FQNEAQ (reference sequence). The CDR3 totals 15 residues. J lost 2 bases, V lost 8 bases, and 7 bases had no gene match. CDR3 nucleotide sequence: TGTGCCAGCCTGTCGCTAGCGGGGCCCTACAATGAGCAGTTCTTC. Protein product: CASLSLAGPYNEQFF.

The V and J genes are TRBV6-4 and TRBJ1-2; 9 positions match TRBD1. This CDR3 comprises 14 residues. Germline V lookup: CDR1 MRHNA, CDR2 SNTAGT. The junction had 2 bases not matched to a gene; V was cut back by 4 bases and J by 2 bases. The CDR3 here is CASSADRGNYGYTF. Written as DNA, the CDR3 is TGTGCCAGCAGTGCCGACAGGGGGAACTATGGCTACACCTTC.

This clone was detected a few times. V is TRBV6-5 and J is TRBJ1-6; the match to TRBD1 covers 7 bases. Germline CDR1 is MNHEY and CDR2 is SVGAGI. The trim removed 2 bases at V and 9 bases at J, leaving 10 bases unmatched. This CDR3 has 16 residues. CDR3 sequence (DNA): TGTGCCAGCAGTTACCGAGGGACAGCAGGTGGTTCACCCCTCCACTTT. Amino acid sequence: CASSYRGTAGGSPLHF.

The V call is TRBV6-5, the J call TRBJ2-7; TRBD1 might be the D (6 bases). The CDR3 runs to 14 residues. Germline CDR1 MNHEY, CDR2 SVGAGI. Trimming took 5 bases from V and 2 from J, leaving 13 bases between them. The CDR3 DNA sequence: TGTGCCAGCAGTCCCCCCGGGACAACCTACGAGCAGTACTTC. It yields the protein CASSPPGTTYEQYF.

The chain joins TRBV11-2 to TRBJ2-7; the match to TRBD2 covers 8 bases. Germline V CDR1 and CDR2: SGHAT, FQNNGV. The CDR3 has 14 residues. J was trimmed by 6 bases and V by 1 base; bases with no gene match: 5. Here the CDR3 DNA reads TGTGCCAGCAGCTTAGGCGGGAGGACCTCCGAGCAGTACTTC. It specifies CASSLGGRTSEQYF.

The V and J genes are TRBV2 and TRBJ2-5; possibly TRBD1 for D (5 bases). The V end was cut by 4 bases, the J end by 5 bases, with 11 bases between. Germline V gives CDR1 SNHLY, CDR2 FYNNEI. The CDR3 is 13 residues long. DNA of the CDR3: TGTGCCAGCAGTGCAGGGCTGGGGGAGACCCAGTACTTC. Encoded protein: CASSAGLGETQYF.

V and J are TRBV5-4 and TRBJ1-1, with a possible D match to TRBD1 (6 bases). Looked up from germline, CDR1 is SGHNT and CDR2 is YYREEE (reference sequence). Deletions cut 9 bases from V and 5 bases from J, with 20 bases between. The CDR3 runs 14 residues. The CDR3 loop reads CATYLGGGGTEAFF. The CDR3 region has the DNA TGTGCCACCTATCTGGGAGGGGGGGGGACTGAAGCTTTCTTT.

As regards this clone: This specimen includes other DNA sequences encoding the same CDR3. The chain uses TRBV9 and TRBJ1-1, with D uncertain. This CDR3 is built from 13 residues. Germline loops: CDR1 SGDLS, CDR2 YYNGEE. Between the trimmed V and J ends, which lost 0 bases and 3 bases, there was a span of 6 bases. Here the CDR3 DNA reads TGTGCCAGCAGCGTAGGGAGGGACACTGAAGCTTTCTTT. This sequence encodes CASSVGRDTEAFF.

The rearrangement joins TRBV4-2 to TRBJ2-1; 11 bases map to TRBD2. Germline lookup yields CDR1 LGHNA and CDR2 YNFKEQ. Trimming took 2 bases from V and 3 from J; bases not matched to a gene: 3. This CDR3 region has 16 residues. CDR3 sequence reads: CASSQTTSGNYNEQFF. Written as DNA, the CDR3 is TGTGCCAGCAGCCAAACGACTAGCGGGAACTACAATGAGCAGTTCTTC.

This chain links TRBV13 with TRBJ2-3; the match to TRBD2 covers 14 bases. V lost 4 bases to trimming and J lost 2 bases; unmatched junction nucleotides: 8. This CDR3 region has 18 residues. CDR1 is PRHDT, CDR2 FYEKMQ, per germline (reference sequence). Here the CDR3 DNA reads TGTGCCAGCAGCTCCTCTACGACTAGCGGGGGGGTCACAGATACGCAGTATTTT. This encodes CASSSSTTSGGVTDTQYF.

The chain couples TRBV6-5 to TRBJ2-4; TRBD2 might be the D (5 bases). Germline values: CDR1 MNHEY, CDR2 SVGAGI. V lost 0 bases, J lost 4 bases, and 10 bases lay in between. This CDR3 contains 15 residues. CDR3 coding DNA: TGTGCCAGCAGTTACTCAACTAGGGAAAAAAACATTCAGTACTTC. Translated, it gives CASSYSTREKNIQYF.

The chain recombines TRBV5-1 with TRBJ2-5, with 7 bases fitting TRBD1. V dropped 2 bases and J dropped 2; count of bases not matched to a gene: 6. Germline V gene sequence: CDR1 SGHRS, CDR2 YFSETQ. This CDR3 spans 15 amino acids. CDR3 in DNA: TGCGCCAGCAGCTTCGCAGGGGGTAATCAAGAGACCCAGTACTTC. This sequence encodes CASSFAGGNQETQYF.

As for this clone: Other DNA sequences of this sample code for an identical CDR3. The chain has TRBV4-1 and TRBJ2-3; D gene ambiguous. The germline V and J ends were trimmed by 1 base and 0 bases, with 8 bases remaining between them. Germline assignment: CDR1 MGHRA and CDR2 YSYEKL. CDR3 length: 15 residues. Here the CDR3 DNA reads TGCGCCAGCAGCCAAGGGAGCGTTAGCACAGATACGCAGTATTTT. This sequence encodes CASSQGSVSTDTQYF.

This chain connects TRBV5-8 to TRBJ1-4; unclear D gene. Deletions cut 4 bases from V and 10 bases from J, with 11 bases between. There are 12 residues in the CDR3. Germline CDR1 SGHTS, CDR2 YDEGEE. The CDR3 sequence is CASSQTTGKLFF. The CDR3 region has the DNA TGTGCCAGCAGCCAGACTACTGGAAAACTGTTTTTT. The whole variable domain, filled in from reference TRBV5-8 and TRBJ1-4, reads EAGVTQSPTHLIKTRGQQATLRCSPISGHTSVYWYQQALGLGLQFLLWYDEGEERNRGNFPPRFSGRQFPNYSSELNVNALELEDSALYLCASSQTTGKLFFGSGTQLSVL.

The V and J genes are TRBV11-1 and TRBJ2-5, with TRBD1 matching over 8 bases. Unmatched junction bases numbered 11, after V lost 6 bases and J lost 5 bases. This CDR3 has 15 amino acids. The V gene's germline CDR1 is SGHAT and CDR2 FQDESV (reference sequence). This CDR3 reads CASSPDRGDQETQYF. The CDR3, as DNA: TGTGCCAGCAGTCCCGACAGGGGCGATCAGGAGACCCAGTACTTC.

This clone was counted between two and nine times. This chain's CDR3 is CASSGVGLSRTDTQYF. The CDR3 bases are TGTGCCAGCAGTGGGGTTGGGCTCTCTCGGACAGATACGCAGTATTTT. This chain links TRBV6-1 with TRBJ2-3; D is undetermined. The V end lost 4 bases, the J end lost 3 bases, and 17 bases lay between the germline ends. The CDR3 covers 16 residues. CDR1 and CDR2 (germline): MNHNS, SASEGT.

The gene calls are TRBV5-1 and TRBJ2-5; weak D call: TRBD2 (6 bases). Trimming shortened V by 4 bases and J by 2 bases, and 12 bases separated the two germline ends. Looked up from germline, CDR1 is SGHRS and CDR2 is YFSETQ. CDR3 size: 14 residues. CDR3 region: CASSPSGSQETQYF. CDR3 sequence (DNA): TGCGCCAGCAGCCCGTCCGGGAGTCAAGAGACCCAGTACTTC.

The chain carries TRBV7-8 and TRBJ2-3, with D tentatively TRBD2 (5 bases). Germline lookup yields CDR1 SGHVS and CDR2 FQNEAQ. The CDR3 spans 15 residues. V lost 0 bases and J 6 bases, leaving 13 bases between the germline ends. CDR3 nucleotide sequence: TGTGCCAGCAGCTTAGCAGGGCCCCCGGGGGATACGCAGTATTTT. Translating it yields CASSLAGPPGDTQYF.

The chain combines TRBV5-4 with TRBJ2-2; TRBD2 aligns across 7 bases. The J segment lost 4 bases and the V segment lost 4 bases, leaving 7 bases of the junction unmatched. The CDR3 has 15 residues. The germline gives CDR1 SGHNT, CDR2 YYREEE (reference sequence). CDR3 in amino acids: CASSPGLIITGELFF. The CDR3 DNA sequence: TGTGCCAGCAGCCCGGGACTAATTATCACCGGGGAGCTGTTTTTT.

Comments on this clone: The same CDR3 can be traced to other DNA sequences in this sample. The CDR3 sequence is CASSEQGGQPQHF. The CDR3 coding sequence is TGTGCCAGTAGTGAGCAGGGGGGTCAGCCCCAGCATTTT. The chain employs TRBV19 and TRBJ1-5; 7 positions agree with TRBD1. CDR3 length: 13 residues. CDR1 LNHDA and CDR2 SQIVND come from the germline V gene (reference sequence). Losses at the gene ends were 5 bases for V and 6 bases for J; bases not matched to a gene: 4.

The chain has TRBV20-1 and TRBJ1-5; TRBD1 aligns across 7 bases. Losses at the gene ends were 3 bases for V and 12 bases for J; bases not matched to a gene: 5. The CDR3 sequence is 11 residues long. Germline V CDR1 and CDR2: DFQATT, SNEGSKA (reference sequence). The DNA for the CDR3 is TGCAGTGCTAGTGACAGGGTACACCAGCATTTT. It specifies CSASDRVHQHF.

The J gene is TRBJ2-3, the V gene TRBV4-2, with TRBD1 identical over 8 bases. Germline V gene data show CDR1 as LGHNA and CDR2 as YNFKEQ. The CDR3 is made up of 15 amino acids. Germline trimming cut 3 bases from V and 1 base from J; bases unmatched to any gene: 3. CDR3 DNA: TGTGCCAGCAGCCAGAGACAGGGGCGCACAGATACGCAGTATTTT. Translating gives CASSQRQGRTDTQYF.

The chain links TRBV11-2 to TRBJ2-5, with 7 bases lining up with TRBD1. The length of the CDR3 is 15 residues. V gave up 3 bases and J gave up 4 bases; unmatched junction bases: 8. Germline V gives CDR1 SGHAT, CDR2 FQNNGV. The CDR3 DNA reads TGTGCCAGCAGCTTCACCCCGACAGGGCTAGAGACCCAGTACTTC. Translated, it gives CASSFTPTGLETQYF.

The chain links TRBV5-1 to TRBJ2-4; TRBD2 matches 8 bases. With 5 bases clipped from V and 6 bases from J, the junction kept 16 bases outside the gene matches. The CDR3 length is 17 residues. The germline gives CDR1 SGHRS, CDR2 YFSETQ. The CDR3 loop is CASRASGFAERGNIQYF. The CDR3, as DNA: TGCGCCAGCAGGGCTAGCGGGTTCGCCGAGCGTGGAAACATTCAGTACTTC.

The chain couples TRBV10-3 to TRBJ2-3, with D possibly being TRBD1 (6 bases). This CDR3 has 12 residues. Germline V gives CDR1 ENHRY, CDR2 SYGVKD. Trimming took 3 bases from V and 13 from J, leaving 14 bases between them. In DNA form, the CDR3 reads TGTGCCATCAGTGACCCCCGGGACAATGAGTATTTT. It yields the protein CAISDPRDNEYF.

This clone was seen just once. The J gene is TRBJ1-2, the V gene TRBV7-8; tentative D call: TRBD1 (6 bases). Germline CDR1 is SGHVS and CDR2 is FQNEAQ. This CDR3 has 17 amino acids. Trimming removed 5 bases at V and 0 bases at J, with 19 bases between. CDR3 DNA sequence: TGTGCCAGCAGCCCCCGTGTTCGGACAGCTACTAACTATGGCTACACCTTC. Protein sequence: CASSPRVRTATNYGYTF.

CDR3 nucleotides: TGTGCCAGCAGTGTTCCCGGACTAGCAGAACCAACAGATACGCAGTATTTT. It specifies CASSVPGLAEPTDTQYF. The chain recombines TRBV6-1 with TRBJ2-3, with 8 bases fitting TRBD2. With 4 bases clipped from V and 3 bases from J, the junction kept 12 bases outside the gene matches. The CDR3 length is 17 residues. Germline V gene sequence: CDR1 MNHNS, CDR2 SASEGT.

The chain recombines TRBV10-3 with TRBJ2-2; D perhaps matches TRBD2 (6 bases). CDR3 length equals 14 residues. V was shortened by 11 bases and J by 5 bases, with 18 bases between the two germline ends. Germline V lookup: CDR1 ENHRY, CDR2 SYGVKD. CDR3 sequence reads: CAARDGAGTGELFF. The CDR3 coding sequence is TGTGCCGCTAGGGACGGCGCGGGGACCGGGGAGCTGTTTTTT.

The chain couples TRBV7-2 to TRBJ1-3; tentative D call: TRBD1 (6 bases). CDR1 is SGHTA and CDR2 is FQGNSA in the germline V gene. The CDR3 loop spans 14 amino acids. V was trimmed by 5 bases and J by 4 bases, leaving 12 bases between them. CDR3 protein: CASSRGGGGNTIYF. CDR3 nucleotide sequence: TGTGCCAGCAGCCGAGGGGGTGGAGGAAACACCATATATTTT.

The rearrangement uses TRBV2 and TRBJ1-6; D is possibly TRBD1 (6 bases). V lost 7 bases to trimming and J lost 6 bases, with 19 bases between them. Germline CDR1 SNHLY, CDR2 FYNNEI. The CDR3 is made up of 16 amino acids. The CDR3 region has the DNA TGTGCCAGCACCCTAATGGGGGGGCGTAGTAATTCACCCCTCCACTTT. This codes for CASTLMGGRSNSPLHF. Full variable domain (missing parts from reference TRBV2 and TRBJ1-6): EPEVTQTPSHQVTQMGQEVILRCVPISNHLYFYWYRQILGQKVEFLVSFYNNEISEKSEIFDDQFSVERPDGSNFTLKIRSTKLEDSAMYFCASTLMGGRSNSPLHFGNGTRLTVT.